This T cell receptor beta chain was captured by sequencing in a study of STAT5B mutations in CD4+ large granular lymphocyte leukemia. Study-level points and caveats: No patients shared main leukemic clonotypes, though 25% to 30% appeared at low frequency elsewhere.

The survey-level immunoSEQ assay was used. As processed by the authors: A productive frequency of 2.59 x 10-5 was the lowest detectable. Produced via immunoSEQ multiplex PCR; TCRdb's table is partial and in-frame only. V and J calls and clone size are as listed in that table; D and trimming were resolved from the DNA. This table has fewer than 50,000 clones, around 81% appearing once. A remark on this clone: Its antigen remains unidentified.

This TCR was sampled from a human donor in good health. The specimen was CD4+ T cells from blood buffy coats.

CDR3 nucleotide sequence: TGTGCCAGCCGGTCACCTCGCAGGAGCTCCTACGAGCAGTACTTC. As protein: CASRSPRRSSYEQYF. The rearrangement joins TRBV6-5 to TRBJ2-7, with unresolved D. The V gene's germline CDR1 is MNHEY and CDR2 SVGAGI. V dropped 8 bases and J dropped 0 bases, with 17 bases sitting between them. The CDR3 spans 15 residues.